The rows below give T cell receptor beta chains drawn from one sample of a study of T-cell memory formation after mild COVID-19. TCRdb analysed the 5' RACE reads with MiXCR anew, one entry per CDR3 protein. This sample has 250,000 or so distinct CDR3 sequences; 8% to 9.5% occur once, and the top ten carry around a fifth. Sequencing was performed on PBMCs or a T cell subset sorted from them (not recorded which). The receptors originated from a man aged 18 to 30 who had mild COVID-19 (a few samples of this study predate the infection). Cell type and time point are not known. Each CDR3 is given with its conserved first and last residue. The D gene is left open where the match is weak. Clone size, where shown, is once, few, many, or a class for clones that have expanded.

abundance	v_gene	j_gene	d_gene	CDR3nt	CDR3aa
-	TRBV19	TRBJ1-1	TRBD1	TGTGCCAGTAGTAATTACGGGACAGGGGTGACTGAAGCTTTCTTT	CASSNYGTGVTEAFF
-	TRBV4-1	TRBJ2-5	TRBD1	TGCGCCAGCAGCCAAGATTTATGGGGACAGCACCAAGAGACCCAGTACTTC	CASSQDLWGQHQETQYF
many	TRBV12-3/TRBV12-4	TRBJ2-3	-	TGTGCCAGCAGTTTGGGGGTTTCAGATACGCAGTATTTT	CASSLGVSDTQYF
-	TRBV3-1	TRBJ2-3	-	TGTGCCAGCAGCCAAGATTGGCCGCCAGGATACAGTACAGATACGCAGTATTTT	CASSQDWPPGYSTDTQYF
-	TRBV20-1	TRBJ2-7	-	TGCAGTGCGAGAAGGACAGTAACCTACGAGCAGTACTTC	CSARRTVTYEQYF
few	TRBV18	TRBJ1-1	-	TGTGCCAGCTCACTTTGGAGGGTGACTGAAGCTTTCTTT	CASSLWRVTEAFF
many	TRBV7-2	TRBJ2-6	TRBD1	TGTGCCAGCAGCACCCGGACAGGGCCTGGGGCCAACGTCCTGACTTTC	CASSTRTGPGANVLTF
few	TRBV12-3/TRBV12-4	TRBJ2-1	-	TGTGCCAGCAGACGAGTATCCTACAATGAGCAGTTCTTC	CASRRVSYNEQFF
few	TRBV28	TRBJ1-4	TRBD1	TGTGCCAGCAGTCAAAACAGGGGGCGGGCTGAAAAACTGTTTTTT	CASSQNRGRAEKLFF
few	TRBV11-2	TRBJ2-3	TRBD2	TGTGCCAGCAGCTTAGAGACTAGCGGGTCAACAGATACGCAGTATTTT	CASSLETSGSTDTQYF
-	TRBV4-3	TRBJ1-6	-	TGCGCCAGCAGCCAAGGGGCGGGGATCAATTCACCCCTCCACTTT	CASSQGAGINSPLHF
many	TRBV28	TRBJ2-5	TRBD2	TGTGCCAGCAGTGACGCGGGAGGGTGGGAGACCCAGTACTTC	CASSDAGGWETQYF
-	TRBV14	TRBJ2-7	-	TGTGCCATCTCCGTGGGGGCGGTCTACGAGCAGTACTTC	CAISVGAVYEQYF
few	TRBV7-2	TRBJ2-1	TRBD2	TGTGCCAGCAGCTTTGGCGGGGGGGTGAATGAGCAGTTCTTC	CASSFGGGVNEQFF
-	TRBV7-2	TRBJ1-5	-	TGTGCCAGCAGCTTTGTCGGGAATCAGCCCCAGCATTTT	CASSFVGNQPQHF
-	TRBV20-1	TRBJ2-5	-	TGCAGTGCTAGAGGTTTGGGGACGGAGACCCAGTACTTC	CSARGLGTETQYF
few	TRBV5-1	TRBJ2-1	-	TGCGCCAGCAGACTCTCGGGTGAGGAGCAGTTCTTC	CASRLSGEEQFF
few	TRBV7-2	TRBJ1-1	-	TGTGCCAGCAGCAACTCATGGGGGGTCACTGAAGCTTTCTTT	CASSNSWGVTEAFF
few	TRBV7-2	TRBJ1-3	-	TGTGCCAGCACCCCCTCCCGGGGGGCCAACACCATATATTTT	CASTPSRGANTIYF
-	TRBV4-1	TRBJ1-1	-	TGCGCCAGCAGCCAAGATCCCCAGGGCGGGACTGAAGCTTTCTTT	CASSQDPQGGTEAFF
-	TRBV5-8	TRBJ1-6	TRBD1	TGTGCCAGCAGACCTACCGACAGGGGACACTCACCCCTCCACTTT	CASRPTDRGHSPLHF
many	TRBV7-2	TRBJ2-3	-	TGTGCCAGCAGCTTATTTGCTTCAGCGGCCTCCACAGATACGCAGTATTTT	CASSLFASAASTDTQYF
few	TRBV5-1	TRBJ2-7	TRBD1	TGCGCCAGCAGCTCACAACGTTGGGGCAGGGGGCTAACCTACGAGCAGTACTTC	CASSSQRWGRGLTYEQYF
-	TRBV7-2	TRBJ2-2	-	TGTGCCAGCACCCCAAGAGTCGCCGGGGAGCTGTTTTTT	CASTPRVAGELFF
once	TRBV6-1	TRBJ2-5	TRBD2	TGTGCCAGCAGTCGTCGAACTAGCGGGGTAGCCTTGGAGACCCAGTACTTC	CASSRRTSGVALETQYF
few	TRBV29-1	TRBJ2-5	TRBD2	TGCAGCGTTGGTGGACTAGAACAAGAGACCCAGTACTTC	CSVGGLEQETQYF
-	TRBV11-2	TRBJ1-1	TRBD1	TGTGCCAGCAGCGGAAGGGACAGGGGGCTGGGCACTGAAGCTTTCTTT	CASSGRDRGLGTEAFF
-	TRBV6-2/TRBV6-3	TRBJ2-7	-	TGTGCCAGCAGTTACTCGAGACTGGACTCCTACGAGCAGTACTTC	CASSYSRLDSYEQYF
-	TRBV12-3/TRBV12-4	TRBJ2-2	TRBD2	TGTGCCAGCACCTCCCGGGGGGGGCGTCCCGGGGAGCTGTTTTTT	CASTSRGGRPGELFF
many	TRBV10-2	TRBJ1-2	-	TGCGCCAGCAGTGAGACCTACACACACACCTCATATGGCTACACCTTC	CASSETYTHTSYGYTF
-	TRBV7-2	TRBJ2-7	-	TGTGCCAGCAGCCCCCGACTCCAACGGGAGCAGTACTTC	CASSPRLQREQYF
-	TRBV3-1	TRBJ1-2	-	TGTGCCAGCTCTTCAGGGGACGGCTACACCTTC	CASSSGDGYTF
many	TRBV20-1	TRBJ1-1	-	TGCAGTGCTGAGGGGGTAGTGAACACTGAAGCTTTCTTT	CSAEGVVNTEAFF
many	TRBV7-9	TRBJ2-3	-	TGTGCCAGCGGTCCGAGAGGTTTTGGGACAGATACGCAGTATTTT	CASGPRGFGTDTQYF
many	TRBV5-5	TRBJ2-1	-	TGTGCCTCGGGCAGGAATGAGCAGTTCTTC	CASGRNEQFF
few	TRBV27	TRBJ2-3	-	TGTGCCAGCAGTTTCCGACAGAACACAGATACGCAGTATTTT	CASSFRQNTDTQYF
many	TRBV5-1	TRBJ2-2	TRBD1	TGCGCCAGCAGCCCGCTGACAGGGGTCAACACCGGGGAGCTGTTTTTT	CASSPLTGVNTGELFF
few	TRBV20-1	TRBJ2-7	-	TGCAGTGCTAGAGTCCGGGCCCTCGGGTACGAGCAGTACTTC	CSARVRALGYEQYF
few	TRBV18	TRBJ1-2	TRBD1	TGTGCCAGCTCCGGACAGGGAGTGCGAGGCTACACCTTC	CASSGQGVRGYTF
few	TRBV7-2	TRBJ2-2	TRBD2	TGTGCCAGCAGCTTAGCCGGGGCGGGGGGCCACCCGGAGCTGTTTTTT	CASSLAGAGGHPELFF
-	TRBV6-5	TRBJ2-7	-	TGTGCCAGCAGTTACTCGGGGGCTTACGCCTACGAGCAGTACTTC	CASSYSGAYAYEQYF
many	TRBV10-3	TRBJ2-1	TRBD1	TGTGCCATCAGTGGGACAGGGGTTTCCTACAATGAGCAGTTCTTC	CAISGTGVSYNEQFF
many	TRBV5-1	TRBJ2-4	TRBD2	TGCGCCAGCAGCCCGACGACTAGCGGGGCGTTTCAGTACTTC	CASSPTTSGAFQYF
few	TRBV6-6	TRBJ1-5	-	TGTGCCAGCACGGTCGGAAGCAATCAGCCCCAGCATTTT	CASTVGSNQPQHF
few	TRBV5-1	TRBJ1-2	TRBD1	TGCGCCAGCAAACGAGGACAGGGATGGATCTATGGCTACACCTTC	CASKRGQGWIYGYTF
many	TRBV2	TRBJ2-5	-	TGTGCCAGCAGGTTAGAGGAGACCCAGTACTTC	CASRLEETQYF